These 29 T cell receptor delta chains were sequenced from one sample in a study of gamma-delta T cells after stem cell transplantation. TCRdb applied CATT to the RT-PCR reads for clone calling. The sample has under 2,500 delta-chain clones, roughly 3% seen once. The sequenced sample consisted of gamma-delta T cells. The source of these receptors is a human donor. It is not recorded whose cells these are; they may come from a transplant donor.

As for this clone: The TCRdb protein comes from a much larger clone and disagrees with this DNA's translation at residue 3, likely due to a read error; the protein given here is derived from the DNA. V is TRDV2 and J is TRDJ1; 7 bases map to TRDD3. This CDR3 region has 14 residues. Germline V CDR1 and CDR2: GEAIGNYY, EKD. DNA for the CDR3: TGTGCCCGTGATCCCGTACTGGGGACCGATAAACTCATCTTT. It codes for CARDPVLGTDKLIF.

The chain carries TRDV1 and TRDJ2; 7 positions agree with TRDD3. The CDR3 contains 20 residues. CDR1 and CDR2 (germline): TSWWSYY, QGS. V was pared by 3 bases and J by 2 bases, with 18 bases of the junction left unmatched. CDR3 coding DNA: TGTGCTCTTGGGGACCTGGACTGGGGAACACTTAGGATCTTGACAGCACAACTCTTCTTT. Encoded protein: CALGDLDWGTLRILTAQLFF.

Note on this clone: One end of the junction is discordant with germline, which a read error may explain. The CDR3 nucleotides read TGTGCCTGTGACACGGTGGGATCCCGCGATAAACCCATCTTT. This sequence encodes CACDTVGSRDKPIF. The rearrangement joins TRDV2 to TRDJ1; tentatively, D is TRDD3 (5 bases). Germline CDR1 is GEAIGNYY and CDR2 is EKD. The CDR3 loop spans 14 amino acids.

A few counts support this clone. A single base is all that separates this from a far larger clone, so a read error is likely. Other DNA sequences in this specimen translate into the identical CDR3. The chain combines TRDV2 with TRDJ1, with 8 bases lining up with TRDD3. The germline V gene encodes CDR1 GEAIGNYY and CDR2 EKD. Germline trimming cut 4 bases from V and 3 bases from J; bases unmatched to any gene: 18. CDR3 length: 18 amino acids. CDR3 in amino acids: CACERLKNAGDTPDKLIF. CDR3 DNA sequence: TGTGCCTGTGAGCGGCTGAAGAATGCAGGGGATACTCCCGATAAACTCATCTTT.

With regard to this clone: A much larger clone sits a single nucleotide away, making a read error possible. The sample carries other DNA sequences with the same CDR3. The rearrangement uses TRDV2 and TRDJ1; D gene unclear. The CDR3 consists of 15 residues. Germline CDR1 reads GEAIGNYY; CDR2 reads EKD. This CDR3 reads CACDTLDSYTDKLIF. Written as DNA, the CDR3 is TGTGCCTGCGACACCCTGGATTCGTACACCGATAAACTCATCTTT.

Notes on this clone: TCRdb attributes to this sequence the protein of a much larger clone, which differs from the DNA translation at residue 14; a read error is likely, and the protein displayed is translated from the DNA. The chain links TRDV2 to TRDJ1; 13 bases align to TRDD3. The germline V gene has CDR1 GEAIGNYY and CDR2 EKD. The CDR3 is 18 amino acids. The CDR3 here is CACDITPYWGIRTGKLIF. CDR3 bases: TGTGCCTGTGACATCACCCCCTACTGGGGGATACGCACCGGTAAACTCATCTTT.

In its sample, this clone ranks as medium-sized. This chain joins TRDV2 and TRDJ1; 7 nucleotides line up with TRDD3. The CDR3 runs 18 residues. J was trimmed by 0 bases and V by 3 bases; bases with no gene match: 15. CDR1 GEAIGNYY and CDR2 EKD come from the germline V gene. CDR3 coding DNA: TGTGCCTGTGACCCAGTTTCTGGGGGGCCTGTAAACACCGATAAACTCATCTTT. Encoded protein: CACDPVSGGPVNTDKLIF.

Of note for this clone: One base separates it from a far larger clone, so it is likely a read error. This chain uses TRDV1 with TRDJ1; D call uncertain. CDR3 size: 17 residues. V gave up 0 bases and J gave up 3 bases, with 17 bases separating them. CDR1 is TSWWSYY and CDR2 is QGS in the germline V gene. This CDR3 reads CALGELELRVYADKLIF. The CDR3 nucleotides read TGTGCTCTTGGGGAACTAGAGCTGAGGGTGTACGCCGATAAACTCATCTTT.

As to this clone: A read error may produce the germline difference seen at one junction end. The chain uses TRDV1 and TRDJ4, with 10 bases that match TRDD3. Germline V lookup: CDR1 TSWWSYY, CDR2 QGS. The CDR3 runs to 20 residues. The CDR3 spells CALGELVLPLNWGMVRLLIF. The CDR3 nucleotides are TGTGCTCTTGGGGAACTGGTCCTTCCTCTGAACTGGGGGATGGTCAGACTCCTGATCTTT.

This clone has just a few counts. This chain uses TRDV2 with TRDJ1, with a tentative D call TRDD3 (5 bases). Germline CDR1 GEAIGNYY, CDR2 EKD. Trimming cost V 0 bases and J 2 bases, with 15 bases left between them. There are 16 residues in the CDR3. CDR3 nucleotides: TGTGCCTGTGACACCGTAGGTGGGGACCTTACCGATAAACTCATCTTT. It yields the protein CACDTVGGDLTDKLIF.

This clone was observed a handful of times. The chain carries TRDV2 and TRDJ2; TRDD3 matches 13 bases. Germline V gene sequence: CDR1 GEAIGNYY, CDR2 EKD. The CDR3 sequence is 19 residues long. V shed 3 bases and J 0 bases; nucleotides not matched to a gene: 9. The DNA for the CDR3 is TGTGCCTGTGACGGGGTACTGGGGGATACGCAAGCTTTGACAGCACAACTCTTCTTT. Its translation: CACDGVLGDTQALTAQLFF.

A few counts support this clone. The chain joins TRDV2 to TRDJ1, with 11 bases that match TRDD3. Trimming cost V 0 bases and J 2 bases; bases outside gene matches: 4. CDR3 length: 16 residues. Germline CDR1 is GEAIGNYY and CDR2 is EKD. The CDR3 DNA sequence: TGTGCCTGTGACACCGTTGGGGGATACGGAACCGATAAACTCATCTTT. Amino acid sequence: CACDTVGGYGTDKLIF.

This clone came up a few times. TCRdb's protein, taken from a much larger clone, differs from this DNA's translation at residue 20, likely owing to a read error; the protein displayed comes from the DNA. This chain joins TRDV2 and TRDJ1; D is perhaps TRDD3 (6 bases). From germline, CDR1 is GEAIGNYY and CDR2 EKD. This CDR3 comprises 22 residues. CDR3 coding DNA: TGTGCCTGTGACACCGTGGGAGGCCTTGGGGTGGGGGCCCGGAGCCACACCGATAAACCCATCTTT. Translation: CACDTVGGLGVGARSHTDKPIF.

A note on this clone: A single base separates this from a much larger clone, so it may be a read error. The sample has other DNA sequences that encode this CDR3 too. The chain employs TRDV2 and TRDJ1, with 8 bases aligning to TRDD3. The J segment lost 1 base and the V segment lost 3 bases, leaving 6 bases of the junction unmatched. This CDR3 contains 15 residues. The germline V gene encodes CDR1 GEAIGNYY and CDR2 EKD. CDR3 loop: CACDLLGDPTDKLIF. CDR3 bases: TGTGCCTGTGACCTGCTGGGGGACCCCACCGATAAACTCATCTTT.

In this sample, this clone turned up a few times. One junction end disagrees with the germline gene, perhaps due to a read error. Other DNA sequences in this sample translate to the same CDR3. The V call is TRDV2, the J call TRDJ1; no reliable D call. This CDR3 contains 15 residues. Per germline, CDR1 GEAIGNYY and CDR2 EKD. CDR3 nucleotides: TGTGCCTGTGACACCGCGGGACCACGAACCGATAAACTCATCTTC. This sequence encodes CACDTAGPRTDKLIF.

Only a few counts were recorded for this clone. A far bigger clonotype differs at one base, so this is likely a read error. V is TRDV2 and J is TRDJ1; possible D gene TRDD3, 5 bases. Germline CDR1 GEAIGNYY, CDR2 EKD. The CDR3 extends over 17 amino acids. V lost 5 bases to trimming and J lost 2 bases, with 23 bases between them. The CDR3 sequence: CACGTLGHTRRTDKLIF. Here the CDR3 DNA reads TGTGCCTGTGGCACTCTGGGACATACCCGACGGACCGATAAACTCATCTTT.

This clone was counted between two and nine times. With a far larger clone one base away, a read error is the likely cause. Additional DNA sequences in this sample encode the identical CDR3. The chain employs TRDV2 and TRDJ1; perhaps TRDD3 as D (5 bases). V was cut by 1 base and J by 2 bases, with 19 bases left in between. Germline V gene sequence: CDR1 GEAIGNYY, CDR2 EKD. The CDR3 has 17 residues. CDR3 residues: CACDTLGHTRRTDKLIF. The CDR3 nucleotides are TGTGCCTGTGACACGCTGGGACATACCCGACGGACCGATAAACTCATCTTT.

This clone is classed as large. This same CDR3 is encoded by further DNA sequences in the sample. The chain carries TRDV2 and TRDJ1; no firm D call. Per germline, CDR1 GEAIGNYY and CDR2 EKD. CDR3 length equals 15 residues. Between the trimmed V and J ends, which lost 0 bases and 0 bases, there was a span of 10 bases. The DNA for the CDR3 is TGTGCCTGTGACACCCTCCAAGGGTACACCGATAAACTCATCTTT. Translation: CACDTLQGYTDKLIF.

This rearrangement joins TRDV2 to TRDJ1, with D perhaps matching TRDD3 (6 bases). V was shortened by 0 bases and J by 3 bases, with 13 bases between the two germline ends. Looked up from germline, CDR1 is GEAIGNYY and CDR2 is EKD. The CDR3 covers 15 residues. The chain's CDR3 is CACDTWGVIADKLIF. The CDR3 DNA follows: TGTGCCTGTGACACCTGGGGGGTCATAGCCGATAAACTCATCTTT.

The V call is TRDV2, the J call TRDJ1, with 12 bases lining up with TRDD3. The germline CDR1 and CDR2 sequences are GEAIGNYY and EKD. The CDR3 consists of 16 residues. Trimming removed 3 bases from V and 4 bases from J; junction bases left unmatched: 8. CDR3 coding DNA: TGTGCCTGTGACTCGCTGGGGGATACGGGTAGCGATAAACTCATCTTT. It translates to CACDSLGDTGSDKLIF.

In the case of this clone: This likely came from a read error, as a far larger clone is one base away. The chain links TRDV1 to TRDJ1; D remains ambiguous. The CDR3 has 22 residues. V was clipped by 3 bases and J by 0 bases, with 32 bases between them. Germline V gene sequence: CDR1 TSWWSYY, CDR2 QGS. DNA for the CDR3: TGTGCTCTTGGGGACTTACGGCTGGTTTGGTTTGACACTCCCGGCTACACCGATAAACTCATCTTT. Its protein product is CALGDLRLVWFDTPGYTDKLIF.

This clone is deemed medium-sized. The V and J genes are TRDV2 and TRDJ1; 7 bases match TRDD3. Germline CDR1 reads GEAIGNYY; CDR2 reads EKD. Trimming at V came to 3 bases and at J to 4 bases, leaving 16 bases not matched to a gene. The CDR3 runs to 17 residues. The CDR3 is CACDSAGGPIRGDKLIF. CDR3 DNA sequence: TGTGCCTGTGACTCGGCTGGGGGCCCGATAAGAGGCGATAAACTCATCTTT.

Remarks on this clone: Its ends do not fully match the called genes, so a read error is possible. This sequence joins TRDV1 and TRDJ1, with TRDD2 matching 7 bases. Germline V gives CDR1 TSWWSYY, CDR2 QGS. The CDR3 has 21 residues. CDR3 DNA sequence: TGTGCTCTTGGGGAAGCCTCCTTCCTGCTGACTTACCGGGGCCCTCCGGGTAAACCCATCTTT. Protein product: CALGEASFLLTYRGPPGKPIF.

Worth noting for this clone: TCRdb's listed protein matches a much larger clone and diverges from this DNA's translation at residue 5, likely through a read error; the protein shown comes from the DNA. V gene TRDV2 combines with J gene TRDJ1; 12 positions agree with TRDD3. After removal of 3 bases from V and 2 bases from J, the junction contained 12 bases not matched to a gene. The CDR3 extends over 18 amino acids. CDR1 is GEAIGNYY, CDR2 EKD, per germline. The CDR3 here is CACDLVLGDTRSTDKLIF. The CDR3, as DNA: TGTGCCTGTGACTTAGTACTGGGGGATACAAGAAGTACCGATAAACTCATCTTT.

In this sample, this clone is medium-sized. The V and J genes are TRDV2 and TRDJ1; a possible D gene is TRDD3 (6 bases). Per the germline V gene, CDR1 is GEAIGNYY and CDR2 is EKD. This CDR3 region has 15 residues. V lost 3 bases, J lost 0 bases, and 13 bases lay in between. CDR3 sequence reads: CACDPVGGYTDKLIF. The CDR3 DNA reads as TGTGCCTGTGACCCCGTGGGGGGGTACACCGATAAACTCATCTTT.

This clone was counted only a few times. The chain carries TRDV1 and TRDJ1; TRDD3 agrees at 7 bases. The CDR3 extends over 22 amino acids. CDR1 is TSWWSYY and CDR2 is QGS in the germline V gene. J lost 0 bases, V lost 5 bases, and 27 bases had no gene match. CDR3 sequence reads: CALGPSPFSLGVPYFYTDKLIF. In DNA, the CDR3 is TGTGCTCTTGGGCCCTCCCCCTTCTCGCTGGGGGTCCCATACTTTTACACCGATAAACTCATCTTT.

By its share, this clone is medium-sized. The chain has TRDV2 and TRDJ1, with 7 bases lining up with TRDD3. The CDR3 covers 18 residues. The trim removed 4 bases at V and 8 bases at J, leaving 24 bases unmatched. From germline, CDR1 is GEAIGNYY and CDR2 EKD. The chain's CDR3 is CACDGMEGWGLPSQKLIF. In DNA, the CDR3 is TGTGCCTGTGATGGGATGGAGGGCTGGGGGCTACCTAGCCAGAAACTCATCTTT.

This clone counts as medium-sized. The rearrangement links TRDV2 to TRDJ3, with D tentatively TRDD3 (6 bases). V lost 0 bases, J lost 1 base, and 12 bases lay in between. CDR3 length equals 18 residues. CDR1 is GEAIGNYY, CDR2 EKD, per germline. The CDR3 reads CACDTAGVFSWDTRQMFF. CDR3 DNA: TGTGCCTGTGACACCGCTGGGGTCTTTTCCTGGGACACCCGACAGATGTTTTTC.

This CDR3 reads CACDTLPTGGYGGSDKLIF. DNA of the CDR3: TGTGCCTGTGACACCCTACCCACTGGGGGATACGGTGGGTCCGATAAACTCATCTTT. This chain connects TRDV2 to TRDJ1; 13 bases map to TRDD3. Germline-derived CDR1 and CDR2 are GEAIGNYY and EKD. Unmatched junction bases numbered 12, after V lost 0 bases and J lost 3 bases. This CDR3 has 19 residues.